This TCR beta chain was retrieved from a study of shared clonotypes between healthy human individuals. Whole-study findings and limits: Of the naive CD4 clonotypes, roughly 5.5% were shared across several donors. The sole specimen, blood, was sampled, and tissue repertoires likely differ.

Clones were sequenced by immunoSEQ multiplex PCR, and TCRdb holds only the in-frame ones, with some missing. The repertoire holds 2 million to 3 million clones, with over 85% as singletons. As concerns this clone: Its antigen is unknown.

Both subsets, CD45RA+ naive and CD45RA-negative memory, were split from the CD4+ cells. The receptor was isolated from a man younger than 30 in good health. Source material: naive CD4+ T cells sorted from blood. Subset specified: CD45RA+ positively selected.

Here the CDR3 DNA reads TGTGCCAGTAGTATAGATCGCGGAGGAGCCTCCTACAATGAGCAGTTCTTC. It codes for CASSIDRGGASYNEQFF. V is TRBV19 and J is TRBJ2-1, with D possibly being TRBD2 (5 bases). Trimming removed 0 bases from V and 0 bases from J, with 12 bases in between. Germline V gene sequence: CDR1 LNHDA, CDR2 SQIVND (reference sequence). The length of the CDR3 is 17 residues.